This is a list of T cell receptor beta chains from one sample in a study of T cell responses to AZD1222 COVID-19 vaccine. Some clones are missing from TCRdb's copy, which holds only in-frame ones; the method was immunoSEQ multiplex PCR. The sample yields 150,000 or so clones, under 95% seen once. The material was peripheral blood, obtained on day 0 of AZD1222 vaccination. The receptors come from an adult in good health. Both conserved end residues are part of each CDR3. Fields, in order: V gene, J gene, CDR3 protein.

V: TRBV6-6
J: TRBJ2-7
CDR3: CASSYPGQGTYEQYF

V: TRBV4-1
J: TRBJ2-1
CDR3: CASSRLLAGGEQFF

V: TRBV15
J: TRBJ2-3
CDR3: CATSRAQGQGSDTQYF

V: TRBV7-9
J: TRBJ2-1
CDR3: CASSFPTSGKFF

V: TRBV5-6
J: TRBJ2-3
CDR3: CASSWDRGPDTQYF

V: TRBV19
J: TRBJ1-2
CDR3: CASSISGTGDIYGYTF

V: TRBV2
J: TRBJ1-5
CDR3: CASRLGAPSNQPQHF

V: TRBV6-4
J: TRBJ2-3
CDR3: CASSDAGGTDTQYF

V: TRBV10-3
J: TRBJ1-5
CDR3: CAISDTYSNQPQHF

V: TRBV20-1
J: TRBJ1-3
CDR3: CRAGAGNTIYF